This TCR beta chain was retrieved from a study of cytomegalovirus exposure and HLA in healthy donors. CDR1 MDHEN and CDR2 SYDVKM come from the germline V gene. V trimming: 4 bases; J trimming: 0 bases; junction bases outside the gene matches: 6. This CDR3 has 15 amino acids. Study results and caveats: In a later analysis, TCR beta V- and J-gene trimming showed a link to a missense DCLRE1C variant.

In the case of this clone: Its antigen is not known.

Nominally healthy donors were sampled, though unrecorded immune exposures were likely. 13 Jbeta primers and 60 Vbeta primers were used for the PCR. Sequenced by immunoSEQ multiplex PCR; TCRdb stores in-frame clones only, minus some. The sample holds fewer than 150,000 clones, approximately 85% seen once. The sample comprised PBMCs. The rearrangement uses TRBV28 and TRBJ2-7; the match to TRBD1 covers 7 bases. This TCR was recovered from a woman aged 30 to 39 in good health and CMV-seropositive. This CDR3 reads CASSWGGQVSYEQYF. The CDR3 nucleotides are TGTGCCAGCAGTTGGGGCGGACAGGTCTCCTACGAGCAGTACTTC.